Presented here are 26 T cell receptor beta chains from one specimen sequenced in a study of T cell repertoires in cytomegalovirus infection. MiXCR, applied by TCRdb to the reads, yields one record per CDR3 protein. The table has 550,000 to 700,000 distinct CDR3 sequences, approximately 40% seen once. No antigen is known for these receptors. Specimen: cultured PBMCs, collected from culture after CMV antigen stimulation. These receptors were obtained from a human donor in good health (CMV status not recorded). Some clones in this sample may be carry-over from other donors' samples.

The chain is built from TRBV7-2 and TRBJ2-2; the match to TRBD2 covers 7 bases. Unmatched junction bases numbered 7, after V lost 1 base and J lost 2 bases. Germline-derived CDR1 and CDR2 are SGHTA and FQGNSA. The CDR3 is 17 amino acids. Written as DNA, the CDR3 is TGTGCCAGCAGCTTAGACAGGCTAGCGGCTAACACCGGGGAGCTGTTTTTT. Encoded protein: CASSLDRLAANTGELFF.

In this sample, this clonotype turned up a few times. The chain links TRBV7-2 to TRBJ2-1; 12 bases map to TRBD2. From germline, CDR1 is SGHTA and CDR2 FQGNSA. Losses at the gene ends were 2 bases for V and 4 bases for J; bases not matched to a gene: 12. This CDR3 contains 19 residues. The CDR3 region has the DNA TGTGCCAGCAGCTTAAGCGTTCAGACTAGCGGGAGAAGGTACAATGAGCAGTTCTTC. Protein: CASSLSVQTSGRRYNEQFF.

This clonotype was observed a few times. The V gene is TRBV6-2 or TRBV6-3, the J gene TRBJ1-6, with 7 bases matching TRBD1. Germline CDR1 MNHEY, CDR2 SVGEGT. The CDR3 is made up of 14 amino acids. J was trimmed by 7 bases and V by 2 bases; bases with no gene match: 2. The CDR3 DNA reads TGTGCCAGCAGTTACGTGACAGGGAATTCACCCCTCCACTTT. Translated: CASSYVTGNSPLHF.

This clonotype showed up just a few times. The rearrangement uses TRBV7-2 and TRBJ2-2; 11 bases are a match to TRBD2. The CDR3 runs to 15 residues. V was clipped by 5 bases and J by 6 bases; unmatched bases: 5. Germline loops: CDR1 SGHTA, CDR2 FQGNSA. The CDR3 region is CASSRSGGAAGELFF. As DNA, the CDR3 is TGTGCCAGCAGCCGTAGCGGGGGGGCCGCCGGGGAGCTGTTTTTT.

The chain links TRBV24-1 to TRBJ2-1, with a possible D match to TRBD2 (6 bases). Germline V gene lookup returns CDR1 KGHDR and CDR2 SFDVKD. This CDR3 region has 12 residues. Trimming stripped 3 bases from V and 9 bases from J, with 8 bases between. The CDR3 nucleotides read TGTGCCACCAGTGATGGGGGGACTGAGCAGTTCTTC. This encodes CATSDGGTEQFF.

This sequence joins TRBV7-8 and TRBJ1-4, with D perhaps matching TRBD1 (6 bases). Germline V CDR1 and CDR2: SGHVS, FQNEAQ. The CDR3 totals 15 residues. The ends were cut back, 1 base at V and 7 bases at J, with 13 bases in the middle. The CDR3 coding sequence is TGTGCCAGCAGCTTAGGGGAGGGGGTGCGTGAAAAACTGTTTTTT. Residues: CASSLGEGVREKLFF.

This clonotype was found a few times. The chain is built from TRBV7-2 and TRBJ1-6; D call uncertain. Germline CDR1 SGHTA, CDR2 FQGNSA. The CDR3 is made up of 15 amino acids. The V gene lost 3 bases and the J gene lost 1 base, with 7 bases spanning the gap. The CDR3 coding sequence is TGTGCCAGCAGCTTGTGGGGATCCTATAATTCACCCCTCCACTTT. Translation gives CASSLWGSYNSPLHF.

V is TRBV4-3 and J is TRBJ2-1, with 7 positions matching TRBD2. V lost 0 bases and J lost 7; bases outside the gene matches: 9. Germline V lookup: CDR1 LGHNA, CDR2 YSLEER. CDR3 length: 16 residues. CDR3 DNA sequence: TGCGCCAGCAGCCAAGATCCGGGCGGGAGAGGGAATGAGCAGTTCTTC. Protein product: CASSQDPGGRGNEQFF.

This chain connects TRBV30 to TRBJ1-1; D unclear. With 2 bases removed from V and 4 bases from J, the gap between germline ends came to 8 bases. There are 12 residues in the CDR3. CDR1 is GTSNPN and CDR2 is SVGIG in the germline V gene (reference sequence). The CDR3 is CAWSRSGTEAFF. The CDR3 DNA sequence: TGTGCCTGGAGTCGGAGCGGCACTGAAGCTTTCTTT.

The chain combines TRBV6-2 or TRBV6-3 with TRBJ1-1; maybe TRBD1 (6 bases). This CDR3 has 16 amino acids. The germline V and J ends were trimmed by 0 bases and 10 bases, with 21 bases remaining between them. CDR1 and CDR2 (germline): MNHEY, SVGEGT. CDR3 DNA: TGTGCCAGCAGTTACTCGATTGGGGCAGGGGAATTGGGAGCTTTCTTT. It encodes CASSYSIGAGELGAFF.

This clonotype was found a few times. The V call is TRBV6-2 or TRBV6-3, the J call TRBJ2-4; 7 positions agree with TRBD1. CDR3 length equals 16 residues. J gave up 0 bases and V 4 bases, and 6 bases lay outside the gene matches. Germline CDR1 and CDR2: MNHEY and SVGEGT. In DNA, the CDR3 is TGTGCCAGCAGTTCTACCTACAGGGGAGCCAAAAACATTCAGTACTTC. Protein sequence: CASSSTYRGAKNIQYF.

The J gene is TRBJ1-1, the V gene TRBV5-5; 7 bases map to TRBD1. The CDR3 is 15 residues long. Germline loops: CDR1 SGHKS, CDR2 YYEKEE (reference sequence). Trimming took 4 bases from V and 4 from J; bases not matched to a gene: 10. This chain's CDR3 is CASSTYTQGSTEAFF. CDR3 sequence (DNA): TGTGCCAGCAGCACTTACACACAGGGGAGCACTGAAGCTTTCTTT.

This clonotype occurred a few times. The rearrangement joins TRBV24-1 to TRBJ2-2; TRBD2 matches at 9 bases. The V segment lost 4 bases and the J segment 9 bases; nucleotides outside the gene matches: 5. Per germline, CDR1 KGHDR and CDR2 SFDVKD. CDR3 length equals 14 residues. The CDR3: CATSDLAGVRELFF. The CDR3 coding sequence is TGTGCCACCAGTGACTTAGCGGGAGTAAGGGAGCTGTTTTTT.

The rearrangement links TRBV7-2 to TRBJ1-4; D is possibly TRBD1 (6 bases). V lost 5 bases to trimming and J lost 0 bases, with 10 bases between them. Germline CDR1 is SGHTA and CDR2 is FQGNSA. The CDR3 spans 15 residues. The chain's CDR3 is CASSRTGSTNEKLFF. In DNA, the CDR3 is TGTGCCAGCAGCAGAACAGGGTCAACTAATGAAAAACTGTTTTTT. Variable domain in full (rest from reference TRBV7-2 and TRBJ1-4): GAGVSQSPSNKVTEKGKDVELRCDPISGHTALYWYRQSLGQGLEFLIYFQGNSAPDKSGLPSDRFSAERTGGSVSTLTIQRTQQEDSAVYLCASSRTGSTNEKLFFGSGTQLSVL.

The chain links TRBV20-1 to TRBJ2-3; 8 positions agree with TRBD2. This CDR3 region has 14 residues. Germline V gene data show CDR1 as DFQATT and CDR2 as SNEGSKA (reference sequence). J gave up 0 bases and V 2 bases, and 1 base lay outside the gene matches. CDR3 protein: CSARKRGSTDTQYF. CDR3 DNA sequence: TGCAGTGCTAGAAAGCGGGGGAGCACAGATACGCAGTATTTT.

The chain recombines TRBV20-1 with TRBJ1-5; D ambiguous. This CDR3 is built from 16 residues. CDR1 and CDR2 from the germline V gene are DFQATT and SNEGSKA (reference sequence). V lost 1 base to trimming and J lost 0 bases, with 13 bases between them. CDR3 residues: CSARVEGKGSNQPQHF. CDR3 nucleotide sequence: TGCAGTGCTAGAGTGGAGGGTAAAGGTAGCAATCAGCCCCAGCATTTT.

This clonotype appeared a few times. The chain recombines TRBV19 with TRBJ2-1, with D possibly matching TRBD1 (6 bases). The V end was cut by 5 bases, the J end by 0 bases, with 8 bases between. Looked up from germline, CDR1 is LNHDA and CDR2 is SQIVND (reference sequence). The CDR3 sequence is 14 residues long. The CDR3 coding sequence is TGTGCCAGTAGTTGGGGGCGCTCCTACAATGAGCAGTTCTTC. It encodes CASSWGRSYNEQFF.

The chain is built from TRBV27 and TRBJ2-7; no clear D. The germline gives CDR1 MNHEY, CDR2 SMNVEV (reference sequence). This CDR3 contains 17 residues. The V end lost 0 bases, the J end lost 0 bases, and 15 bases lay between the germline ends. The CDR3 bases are TGTGCCAGCAGTTTATCGATTTCGGATAAGGGCTCCTACGAGCAGTACTTC. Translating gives CASSLSISDKGSYEQYF.

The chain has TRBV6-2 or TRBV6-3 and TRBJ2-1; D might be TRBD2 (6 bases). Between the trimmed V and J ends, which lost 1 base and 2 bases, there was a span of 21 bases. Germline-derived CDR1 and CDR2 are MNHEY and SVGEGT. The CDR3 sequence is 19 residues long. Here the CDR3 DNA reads TGTGCCAGCAGTTACTTGCGGGACGTTCCTTTAGTCGCCTACAATGAGCAGTTCTTC. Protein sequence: CASSYLRDVPLVAYNEQFF.

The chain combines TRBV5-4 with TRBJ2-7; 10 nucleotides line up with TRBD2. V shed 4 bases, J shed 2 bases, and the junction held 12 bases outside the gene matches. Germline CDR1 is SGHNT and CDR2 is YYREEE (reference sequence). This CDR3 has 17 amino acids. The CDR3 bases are TGTGCCAGCAGCCGATCATCCGGGACTAGCGCCACCTACGAGCAGTACTTC. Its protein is CASSRSSGTSATYEQYF.

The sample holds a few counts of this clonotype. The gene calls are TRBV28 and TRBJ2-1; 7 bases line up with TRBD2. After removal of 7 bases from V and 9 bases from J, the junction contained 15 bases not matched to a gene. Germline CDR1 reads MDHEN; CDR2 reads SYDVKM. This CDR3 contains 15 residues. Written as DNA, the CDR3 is TGTGCCAGCACCCCGCGGACTAGGGGATCCGGTGAGCAGTTCTTC. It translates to CASTPRTRGSGEQFF.

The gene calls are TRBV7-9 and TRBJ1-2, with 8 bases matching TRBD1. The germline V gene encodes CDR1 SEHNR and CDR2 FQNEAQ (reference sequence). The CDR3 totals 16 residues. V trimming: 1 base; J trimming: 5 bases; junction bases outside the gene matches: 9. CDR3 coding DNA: TGTGCCAGCAGCTTAGATGCTCAGGGGGCGCGGTATGGCTACACCTTC. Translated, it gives CASSLDAQGARYGYTF.

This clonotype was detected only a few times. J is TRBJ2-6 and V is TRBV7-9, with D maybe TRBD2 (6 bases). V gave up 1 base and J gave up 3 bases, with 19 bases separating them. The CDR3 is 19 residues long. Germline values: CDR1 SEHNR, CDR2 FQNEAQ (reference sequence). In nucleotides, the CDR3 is TGTGCCAGCAGCTTAGGGTCGGGGGTGAGTCTCCGTGGGGCCAACGTCCTGACTTTC. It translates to CASSLGSGVSLRGANVLTF.

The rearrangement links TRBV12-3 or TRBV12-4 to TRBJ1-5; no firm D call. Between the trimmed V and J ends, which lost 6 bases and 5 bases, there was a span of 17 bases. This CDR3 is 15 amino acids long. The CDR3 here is CASSLGPFIDQPQHF. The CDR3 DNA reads TGTGCCAGCAGCCTCGGACCCTTCATCGATCAGCCCCAGCATTTT.

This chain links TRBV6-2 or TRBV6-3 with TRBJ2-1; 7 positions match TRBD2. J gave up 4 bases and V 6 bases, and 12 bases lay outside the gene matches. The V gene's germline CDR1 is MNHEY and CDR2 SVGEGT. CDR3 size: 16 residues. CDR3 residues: CASSQSASGGYNEQFF. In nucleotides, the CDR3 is TGTGCCAGCAGCCAGTCCGCTTCGGGAGGATACAATGAGCAGTTCTTC.

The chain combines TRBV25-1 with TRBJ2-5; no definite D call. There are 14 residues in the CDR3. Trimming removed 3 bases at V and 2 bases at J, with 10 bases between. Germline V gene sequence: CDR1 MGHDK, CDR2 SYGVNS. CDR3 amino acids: CASSDLLRQETQYF. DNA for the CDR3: TGTGCCAGCAGTGACCTTTTGCGGCAAGAGACCCAGTACTTC. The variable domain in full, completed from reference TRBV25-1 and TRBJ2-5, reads EADIYQTPRYLVIGTGKKITLECSQTMGHDKMYWYQQDPGMELHLIHYSYGVNSTEKGDLSSESTVSRIRTEHFPLTLESARPSHTSQYLCASSDLLRQETQYFGPGTRLLVL.